This is a list of T cell receptor beta chains from one sample in a study of immune characteristics of hereditary and idiopathic chronic pancreatitis. Sequenced by immunoSEQ multiplex PCR; TCRdb stores in-frame clones only, minus some. The data hold more than 8,500 clones, with around 75% observed a single time. The sample was pancreas tissue with idiopathic chronic pancreatitis. The receptors originated from a human donor with chronic pancreatitis. The CDR3 runs from the conserved cysteine through the conserved F or W. A D gene is named only where the DNA matches it firmly. Clone size is not always given. Where it is, it says once, few, many or a class for expanded clones.

v_gene: TRBV4-2; j_gene: TRBJ1-5; len: 15; abundance: NA; d_gene: NA; CDR3aa: CASSPDLLGNQPQHF; CDR3nt: TGTGCCAGCAGCCCCGACCTTTTAGGGAATCAGCCCCAGCATTTT
v_gene: TRBV10-3; j_gene: TRBJ1-5; len: 15; abundance: few; d_gene: TRBD1; CDR3aa: CAISEGQGAAQPQHF; CDR3nt: TGTGCCATCAGTGAGGGACAGGGGGCGGCTCAGCCCCAGCATTTT
v_gene: TRBV3-1/TRBV3-2; j_gene: TRBJ1-3; len: 15; abundance: NA; d_gene: NA; CDR3aa: CASSLPPSTGNTIYF; CDR3nt: TGTGCCAGCAGCCTACCCCCGAGTACTGGAAACACCATATATTTT
v_gene: TRBV5-1; j_gene: TRBJ2-3; len: 16; abundance: NA; d_gene: NA; CDR3aa: CASSPDSLRIADTQYF; CDR3nt: TGCGCCAGCAGCCCAGACAGTTTGCGGATCGCAGATACGCAGTATTTT
v_gene: TRBV7-8; j_gene: TRBJ2-5; len: 12; abundance: NA; d_gene: NA; CDR3aa: CASSQGRETQYF; CDR3nt: TGTGCCAGCAGCCAGGGCCGGGAGACCCAGTACTTC
v_gene: TRBV14; j_gene: TRBJ2-5; len: 17; abundance: NA; d_gene: TRBD2; CDR3aa: CASSQAVGSGGRETQYF; CDR3nt: TGTGCCAGCAGCCAAGCGGTTGGCAGCGGGGGTAGAGAGACCCAGTACTTC
v_gene: TRBV5-6; j_gene: TRBJ2-5; len: 15; abundance: NA; d_gene: NA; CDR3aa: CASSSRALGGETQYF; CDR3nt: TGTGCCAGCAGCAGCCGGGCCCTGGGCGGGGAGACCCAGTACTTC
v_gene: TRBV2; j_gene: TRBJ2-5; len: 11; abundance: NA; d_gene: NA; CDR3aa: CASKYQETQYF; CDR3nt: TGTGCCAGCAAATATCAAGAGACCCAGTACTTC
v_gene: TRBV5-6; j_gene: TRBJ2-7; len: 11; abundance: NA; d_gene: NA; CDR3aa: CASSLNYEQYF; CDR3nt: TGTGCCAGCAGCTTGAACTACGAGCAGTACTTC
v_gene: TRBV18; j_gene: TRBJ2-1; len: 15; abundance: NA; d_gene: NA; CDR3aa: CASSPSQGAYNEQFF; CDR3nt: TGTGCCAGCTCACCTTCGCAGGGAGCTTACAATGAGCAGTTCTTC
v_gene: TRBV9; j_gene: TRBJ1-1; len: 15; abundance: NA; d_gene: TRBD1; CDR3aa: CASSTWDRGLTEAFF; CDR3nt: TGTGCCAGCAGCACTTGGGACAGGGGCCTGACTGAAGCTTTCTTT
v_gene: TRBV2; j_gene: TRBJ2-3; len: 13; abundance: once; d_gene: NA; CDR3aa: CASSGGITDTQYF; CDR3nt: TGTGCCAGCTCGGGCGGGATCACAGATACGCAGTATTTT
v_gene: TRBV6-5; j_gene: TRBJ2-5; len: 12; abundance: NA; d_gene: NA; CDR3aa: CASRQGGETQYF; CDR3nt: TGTGCCAGCAGGCAGGGGGGCGAGACCCAGTACTTC
v_gene: TRBV6-1; j_gene: TRBJ2-5; len: 13; abundance: NA; d_gene: TRBD2; CDR3aa: CASSDNGSGGGYF; CDR3nt: TGTGCCAGCAGTGATAATGGTAGCGGGGGCGGGTACTTC
v_gene: TRBV7-2; j_gene: TRBJ2-5; len: 14; abundance: NA; d_gene: TRBD1; CDR3aa: CASSSQTGSETQYF; CDR3nt: TGTGCCAGCAGCTCACAGACAGGGTCAGAGACCCAGTACTTC
v_gene: TRBV6-5; j_gene: TRBJ2-5; len: 14; abundance: few; d_gene: NA; CDR3aa: CASRGLRSEETQYF; CDR3nt: TGTGCCAGCAGGGGGCTTAGGTCAGAAGAGACCCAGTACTTC
v_gene: TRBV5-5; j_gene: TRBJ1-1; len: 13; abundance: NA; d_gene: NA; CDR3aa: CASTWGRNTEAFF; CDR3nt: TGTGCCAGCACCTGGGGCAGGAACACTGAAGCTTTCTTT
v_gene: TRBV4-1; j_gene: TRBJ2-1; len: 18; abundance: NA; d_gene: NA; CDR3aa: CASSQEATNPFSYNEQFF; CDR3nt: TGCGCCAGCAGCCAAGAGGCTACGAATCCCTTCTCCTACAATGAGCAGTTCTTC
v_gene: TRBV29-1; j_gene: TRBJ2-3; len: 17; abundance: NA; d_gene: NA; CDR3aa: CSVEGLTSAGGTDTQYF; CDR3nt: TGCAGCGTTGAAGGTTTAACCTCGGCAGGGGGCACAGATACGCAGTATTTT
v_gene: TRBV10-3; j_gene: TRBJ1-1; len: 14; abundance: NA; d_gene: NA; CDR3aa: CAISDSVVGTEAFF; CDR3nt: TGTGCCATCAGTGACTCGGTCGTTGGCACTGAAGCTTTCTTT